The 8 T cell receptor beta chains presented below share a single source sample, sequenced in a study of T cell repertoires in cytomegalovirus infection. Each CDR3 protein is one row after TCRdb ran MiXCR on the reads. The sample has about 920,000 distinct CDR3 sequences, approximately 31% seen once. Their antigens are not known. The sequencing here drew on cultured CD8+ T cells from PBMCs, taken from culture after CMV antigen stimulation. Receptor source: a human donor in good health (CMV status not recorded). Some clones in this sample may be carry-over from other donors' samples.

V usage is TRBV5-5 and J usage is TRBJ1-2; a weak D match, TRBD1 (6 bases). The CDR3 consists of 14 residues. V gave up 7 bases and J gave up 0 bases, with 13 bases separating them. CDR1 and CDR2 from the germline V gene are SGHKS and YYEKEE (reference sequence). For the CDR3, the DNA is TGTGCCAGCCTCGGGGGCACAGCTAACTATGGCTACACCTTC. Protein: CASLGGTANYGYTF. The complete variable domain, with remaining parts taken from reference TRBV5-5 and TRBJ1-2, reads DAGVTQSPTHLIKTRGQQVTLRCSPISGHKSVSWYQQVLGQGPQFIFQYYEKEERGRGNFPDRFSARQFPNYSSELNVNALLLGDSALYLCASLGGTANYGYTFGSGTRLTVV.

A note on this clonotype: A junction boundary mismatches the germline segment, possibly from a read error. The V gene is TRBV10-3, the J gene TRBJ1-3; a weak D match, TRBD1 (6 bases). Germline CDR1 is ENHRY and CDR2 is SYGVKD. The CDR3 loop spans 15 amino acids. This CDR3 is CTISRDKISGNTIYF. As DNA, the CDR3 is TGTACCATCAGCCGGGACAAGATCTCTGGAAACACCATATATTTT.

This clonotype was observed once. CDR3 amino acids: CASSYSGTDRLAVILSYEQYV. DNA for the CDR3: TGTGCCAGCAGTTACTCGGGGACGGATCGACTAGCCGTTATCCTCTCCTACGAGCAGTACGTC. J is TRBJ2-7 and V is TRBV6-8; 7 bases match TRBD2. CDR1 and CDR2 from the germline V gene are MNHGY and SAAAGT. V gave up 0 bases and J gave up 0 bases; unmatched junction bases: 20. The CDR3 spans 21 residues.

V usage is TRBV6-6 and J usage is TRBJ2-3; TRBD1 might be the D (7 bases). V lost 0 bases and J 0 bases, leaving 16 bases between the germline ends. Looked up from germline, CDR1 is MNHNY and CDR2 is SVGAGI (reference sequence). This CDR3 has 18 residues. CDR3 in DNA: TGTGCCAGCAGTTACTCGGCGCGAGCAGGGGGGAGCACAGATACGCAGTATTTT. Translating gives CASSYSARAGGSTDTQYF.

This sequence joins TRBV12-3 or TRBV12-4 and TRBJ1-1, with unresolved D. The CDR3 runs to 13 residues. V lost 3 bases and J 7 bases, leaving 12 bases between the germline ends. The CDR3: CASSLDGGLEAFF. The CDR3 nucleotides are TGTGCCAGCAGTTTGGACGGCGGCCTTGAAGCTTTCTTT.

This clonotype was counted only a few times. V and J are TRBV6-5 and TRBJ2-2; possibly TRBD1 or TRBD2 for D (6 bases each). V was clipped by 6 bases and J by 1 base, with 9 bases between them. The CDR3 length is 14 residues. Germline loops: CDR1 MNHEY, CDR2 SVGAGI. This chain's CDR3 is CASRGGLNTGELFF. CDR3 coding DNA: TGTGCCAGCAGAGGGGGACTGAACACCGGGGAGCTGTTTTTT.

This clonotype is a singleton in its sample. A much larger clone lies a single base off, so this may be a read error. The chain couples TRBV7-6 to TRBJ1-1; D may be TRBD1 (5 bases). The germline V gene encodes CDR1 SGHVS and CDR2 FNYEAQ. This CDR3 comprises 13 residues. The CDR3 spells CANSLQGDTEAFF. The CDR3 DNA sequence: TGTGCTAACAGCTTACAAGGGGACACTGAAGCTTTCTTT.

This clonotype turned up a few times. This chain links TRBV6-5 with TRBJ2-1; the match to TRBD1 covers 7 bases. Germline assignment: CDR1 MNHEY and CDR2 SVGAGI. V lost 6 bases to trimming and J lost 4 bases; unmatched junction nucleotides: 6. The CDR3 runs 14 residues. The CDR3 nucleotides read TGTGCCAGCAGGGGGACAGTTGCTTACAATGAGCAGTTCTTC. Translated: CASRGTVAYNEQFF.